A single sample is the source of the 6 T cell receptor beta chains below, sequenced in a study of cytomegalovirus exposure and HLA in healthy donors. The study ran its PCR with 60 Vbeta and 13 Jbeta primers. The data were produced by immunoSEQ multiplex PCR, yet TCRdb's version contains in-frame clones alone and is incomplete. The sample has some 120,000 clones; 65% to 80% are singletons. The sequencing sample was made of PBMCs. These receptors all stem from a man between 25 and 39 years old in good health and CMV-seronegative.

V and J are TRBV6-6 and TRBJ1-2; 8 bases are a match to TRBD1. V shed 5 bases, J shed 9 bases, and the junction held 17 bases outside the gene matches. The CDR3 covers 16 residues. Germline V gives CDR1 MNHNY, CDR2 SVGAGI (reference sequence). CDR3: CASSPTGGPLDSSYTF. In DNA form, the CDR3 reads TGTGCCAGCAGTCCTACAGGGGGACCACTTGATTCGAGCTACACCTTC.

In this sample, this clone turned up once. The chain has TRBV9 and TRBJ2-6, with a tentative D call TRBD1 (5 bases). From germline, CDR1 is SGDLS and CDR2 YYNGEE. V lost 0 bases to trimming and J lost 4 bases, with 11 bases between them. The CDR3 consists of 16 residues. CDR3: CASSVGGGGGANVLTF. DNA of the CDR3: TGTGCCAGCAGCGTAGGGGGCGGTGGGGGGGCCAACGTCCTGACTTTC.

This clone was seen only once. The V and J genes are TRBV9 and TRBJ2-2, with 7 positions matching TRBD1. With 4 bases clipped from V and 5 bases from J, the junction kept 5 bases outside the gene matches. Per germline, CDR1 SGDLS and CDR2 YYNGEE. There are 14 residues in the CDR3. The CDR3 DNA reads as TGTGCCAGCAGCCGGGACAGACAAACCGGGGAGCTGTTTTTT. Amino acids: CASSRDRQTGELFF.

This clone appeared a few times. The rearrangement uses TRBV7-8 and TRBJ1-5, with 7 bases fitting TRBD1. Germline trimming cut 1 base from V and 7 bases from J; bases unmatched to any gene: 10. The V gene's germline CDR1 is SGHVS and CDR2 FQNEAQ. This CDR3 is 16 amino acids long. For the CDR3, the DNA is TGTGCCAGCAGCTTAGTGGAGACAGGGCCTAGCCAGCCCCAGCATTTT. It specifies CASSLVETGPSQPQHF.

The chain couples TRBV15 to TRBJ1-5; D unclear. CDR1 and CDR2 from the germline V gene are LNHNV and YYDKDF (reference sequence). Trimming shortened V by 5 bases and J by 0 bases, and 8 bases separated the two germline ends. The CDR3 has 14 residues. The CDR3 DNA reads as TGTGCCACCAGCTTCGACACTAGCAATCAGCCCCAGCATTTT. Translated: CATSFDTSNQPQHF.

CDR3 region: CASSPPGGETQYF. The CDR3 nucleotides read TGTGCCAGCTCACCGCCGGGCGGGGAGACCCAGTACTTC. The genes are TRBV18 and TRBJ2-5, with a weak D call TRBD2 (5 bases). The V gene lost 3 bases and the J gene lost 5 bases, with 10 bases spanning the gap. CDR3 size: 13 residues. CDR1 and CDR2 from the germline V gene are KGHSH and LQKENI.